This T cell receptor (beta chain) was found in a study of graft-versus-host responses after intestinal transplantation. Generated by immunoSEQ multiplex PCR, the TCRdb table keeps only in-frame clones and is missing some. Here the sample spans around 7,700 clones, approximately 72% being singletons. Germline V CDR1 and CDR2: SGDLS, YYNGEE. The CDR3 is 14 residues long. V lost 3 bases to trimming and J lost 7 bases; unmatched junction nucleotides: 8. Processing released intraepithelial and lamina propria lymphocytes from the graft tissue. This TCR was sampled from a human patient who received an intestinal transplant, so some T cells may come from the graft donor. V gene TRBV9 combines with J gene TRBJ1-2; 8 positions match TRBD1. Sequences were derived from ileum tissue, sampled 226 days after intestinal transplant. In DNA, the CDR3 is TGTGCCAGCAGCGCGGCAGGGGGCGGACTTGGCTACACCTTC. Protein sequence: CASSAAGGGLGYTF.